This T cell receptor (beta chain) was captured by sequencing in a study of spatial heterogeneity in lung cancer. Study results and limitations: In blood, ubiquitous expanded tumor TCRs appeared more at resection than follow-up.

TCRdb recomputed calls from the 5' RACE reads with MiXCR, one row per CDR3 protein. The data contain about 32,000 distinct CDR3 sequences, roughly 10% of them seen just once; the ten biggest clones take up roughly 30%. This clonotype was seen only a few times. Its specificity is unknown. This CDR3 is built from 13 residues. Deletions cut 0 bases from V and 5 bases from J, with 8 bases between. Germline CDR1 reads SGHNT; CDR2 reads YYREEE (reference sequence). Documented time point: blood at routine non-recurrence follow-up after resection. Sequencing covered unsorted whole RNA taken from tumor, nontumor lung or frozen PBMC.

The clonotype was recovered from a female donor with early-stage non-small cell lung cancer. Sequenced material: PBMCs, taken at follow-up. V usage is TRBV5-4 and J usage is TRBJ2-5; D unclear. The CDR3 DNA sequence: TGTGCCAGCAGCTTGGTACCGGTTGAGACCCAGTACTTC. Its protein is CASSLVPVETQYF.